This T cell receptor (beta chain) is from a study of T cell repertoires in cytomegalovirus infection. Study summary: Recently identified HLA-C-restricted CMV epitopes and well-studied HLA-B-restricted CMV epitopes were used by the study.

CDR3 length: 14 residues. Deletions cut 8 bases from V and 4 bases from J, with 17 bases between. Germline CDR1 and CDR2: MNHNY and SVGAGI (reference sequence). TCRdb re-called the reads through MiXCR, storing one row per CDR3 protein. This table holds some 500,000 distinct CDR3 sequences, 25% to 35% found once. As to this clonotype: Its antigen remains unidentified.

The V call is TRBV6-6, the J call TRBJ2-5; no reliable D call. This TCR came from a human donor in good health (CMV status not recorded). Some clones in this sample may be carry-over from other donors' samples. Here the sequenced sample was cultured PBMCs, taken from culture after CMV antigen stimulation. CDR3 in DNA: TGTGCCAGCCCTACTTCCACGGAAACAGAGACCCAGTACTTC. Residues: CASPTSTETETQYF.